This T cell receptor beta chain was captured in a study of T cells in Graves' hyperthyroidism and ophthalmopathy. Using RNA transcripts as the source, TCR beta CDR3 regions were amplified. HTBI primers were used for first-round RT-PCR of the TCR CDR3. TCRdb itself ran the multiplex PCR reads through MiXCR, one entry per CDR3 protein. The sample consists of roughly 500,000 distinct CDR3 sequences, about 45% of them appearing once. This CDR3 is built from 11 residues. The germline CDR1 and CDR2 sequences are SEHNR and FQNEAQ (reference sequence). V shed 6 bases and J shed 5 bases, with 8 bases lying between them.

V is TRBV7-9 and J is TRBJ2-7; no definite D call. Material: peripheral blood or thyroid tissue (not recorded which). This clonotype was sampled from an adult woman with Graves' disease, either hyperthyroidism or ophthalmopathy (not recorded which). CDR3 amino acids: CASSYQHEQYF. CDR3 DNA sequence: TGTGCCAGCAGTTATCAACACGAGCAGTACTTC.